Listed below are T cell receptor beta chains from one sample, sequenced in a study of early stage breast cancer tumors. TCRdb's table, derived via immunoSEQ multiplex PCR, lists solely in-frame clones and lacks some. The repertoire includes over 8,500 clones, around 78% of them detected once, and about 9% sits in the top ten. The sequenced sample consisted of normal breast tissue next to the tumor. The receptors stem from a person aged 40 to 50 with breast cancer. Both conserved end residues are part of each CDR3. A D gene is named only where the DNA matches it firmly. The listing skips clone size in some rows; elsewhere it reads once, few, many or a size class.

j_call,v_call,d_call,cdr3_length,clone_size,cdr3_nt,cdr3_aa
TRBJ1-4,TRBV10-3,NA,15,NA,TGTGCCATCAGCCCGGACGGAGCAACTAATGAAAAACTGTTTTTT,CAISPDGATNEKLFF
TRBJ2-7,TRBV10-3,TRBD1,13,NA,TGTGCCGGAGGAGGACAGGGGGTCCACGAGCAGTACTTC,CAGGGQGVHEQYF
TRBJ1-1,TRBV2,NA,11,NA,TGTGCCAGCAGGGAGGTGACTGAAGCTTTCTTT,CASREVTEAFF
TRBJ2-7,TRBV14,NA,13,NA,TGTGCCAGCAGCCCCAGGTTAACCCACGAGCAGTACTTC,CASSPRLTHEQYF
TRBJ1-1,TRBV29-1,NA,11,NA,TGCAGCGTTGTCAGGGCCACTGAAGCTTTCTTT,CSVVRATEAFF
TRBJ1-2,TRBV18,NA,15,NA,TGTGCCAGCTCACCACGATGGGAAGGGACGAGTGGCTACACCTTC,CASSPRWEGTSGYTF
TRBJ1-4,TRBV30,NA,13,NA,TGTGCCTGGAGTGTGGCAGGAGGTGAAAAACTGTTTTTT,CAWSVAGGEKLFF
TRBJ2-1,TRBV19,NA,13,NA,TGTGCCAGTAGTTGGGGCTCCTACAATGAGCAGTTCTTC,CASSWGSYNEQFF
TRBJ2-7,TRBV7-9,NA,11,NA,TGTGCCAGCAGCAGACTTTACGAGCAGTACTTC,CASSRLYEQYF
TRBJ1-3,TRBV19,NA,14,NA,TGTGCCAGTAGTATAAGCCATGGAGGAAACACCATATATTTT,CASSISHGGNTIYF
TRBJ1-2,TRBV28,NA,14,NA,TGTGCCAGCGCCCCGGGGGATGGGGGTTATGGCTACACCTTC,CASAPGDGGYGYTF
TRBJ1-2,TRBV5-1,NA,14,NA,TGCGCCAGCAGCTTGTGGGGGGTTGGCTATGGCTACACCTTC,CASSLWGVGYGYTF
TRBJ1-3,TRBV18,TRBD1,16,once,TGTGCCAGCTCACCTTATGGACAGGACCTGAGAAACACCATATATTTT,CASSPYGQDLRNTIYF
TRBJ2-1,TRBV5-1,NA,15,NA,TGCGCCAGCAGCTCGACACCATCCCTAGGGGATGAGCAGTTCTTC,CASSSTPSLGDEQFF
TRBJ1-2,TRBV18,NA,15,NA,TGTGCCAGCTCACCACCGCTCGACAGGAATTATGGCTACACCTTC,CASSPPLDRNYGYTF
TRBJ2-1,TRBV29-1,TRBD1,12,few,TGCAGCGTAGATACAGGGGGATATGAGCAGTTCTTC,CSVDTGGYEQFF
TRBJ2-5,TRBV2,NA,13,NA,TGTGCCAGCAGTGACAGACGACAAGAGACCCAGTACTTC,CASSDRRQETQYF
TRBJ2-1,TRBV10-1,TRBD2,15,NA,TGCGCCAGCAGTGCCGCACTAGCGGGAGGAAGCGAGCAGTTCTTC,CASSAALAGGSEQFF
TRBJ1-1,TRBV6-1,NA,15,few,TGTGCCAGCAGTGAATCCCCAGGTATAGGGACTGAAGCTTTCTTT,CASSESPGIGTEAFF
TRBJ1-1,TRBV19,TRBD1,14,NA,TGTGCCAGTAGTCAGCGACAGGGCGCCACTGAAGCTTTCTTT,CASSQRQGATEAFF
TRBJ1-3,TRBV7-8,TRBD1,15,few,TGTGCCAGCAGCCTGGGACAGCTCTCTGGAAACACCATATATTTT,CASSLGQLSGNTIYF
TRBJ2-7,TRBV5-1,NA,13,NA,TGCGCCAGCAGCTTGGTGGGAGGACACGAGCAGTACTTC,CASSLVGGHEQYF
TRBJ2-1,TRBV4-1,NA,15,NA,TGCGCCAGCAGCCAAGATCCCGTAAGTGGCGATGAGCAGTTCTTC,CASSQDPVSGDEQFF
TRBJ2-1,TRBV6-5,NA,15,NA,TGTGCCAGCAGACCCCCGGGATCCCAACGCAATGAGCAGTTCTTC,CASRPPGSQRNEQFF
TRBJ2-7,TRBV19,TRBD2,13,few,TGTGCCAGTAGTCGGACTAGCGGCTACGAGCAGTACTTC,CASSRTSGYEQYF
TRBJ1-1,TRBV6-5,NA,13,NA,TGTGCCAGCACCCCCGGCCACGGGGGAGCCGCTTTCTTT,CASTPGHGGAAFF
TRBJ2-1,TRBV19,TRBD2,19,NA,TGTGCCAGTAGTATACCGCGAAGGACTAGCGGAGCCTCCTACAATGAGCAGTTCTTC,CASSIPRRTSGASYNEQFF
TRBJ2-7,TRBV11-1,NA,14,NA,TGTGCCAGCAGCTTAGCTACGGCTACCTACGAGCAGTACTTC,CASSLATATYEQYF
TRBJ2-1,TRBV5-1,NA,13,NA,TGCGCCAGCAGCTTGGGATTAACCAATGAGCAGTTCTTC,CASSLGLTNEQFF
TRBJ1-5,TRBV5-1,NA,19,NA,TGCGCCAGCAGCTTGCTATTGAATACAGGGCCGGAAGGGGATCAGCCCCAGCATTTT,CASSLLLNTGPEGDQPQHF
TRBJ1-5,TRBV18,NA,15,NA,TGTGCCAGCTCGCCCCCCGGAGGAAGGGATCAGCCCCAGCATTTT,CASSPPGGRDQPQHF
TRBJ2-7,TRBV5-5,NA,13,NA,TGTGCCAGCAGCCGGGACTTTAATTACGAGCAGTACTTC,CASSRDFNYEQYF
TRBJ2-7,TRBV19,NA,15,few,TGTGCCAGTAGTATAACAAGCCGACCTTCCTACGAGCAGTACTTC,CASSITSRPSYEQYF
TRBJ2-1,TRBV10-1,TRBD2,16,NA,TGCGCCAGCAGTGGGGCCGGACTAGCGGGCCCCAATGAGCAGTTCTTC,CASSGAGLAGPNEQFF
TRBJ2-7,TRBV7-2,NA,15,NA,TGTGCCAGCAGCCTTACAGGAGCCCTAGGATACGAGCAGTACTTC,CASSLTGALGYEQYF
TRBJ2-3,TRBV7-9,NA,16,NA,TGTGCCAGCAGCTTAGCATTAGCGGTGAGCACAGATACGCAGTATTTT,CASSLALAVSTDTQYF
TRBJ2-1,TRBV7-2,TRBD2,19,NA,TGTGCCAGCAGCTCGGACAGGCGGACTAGCGGGGGCTCCTACAATGAGCAGTTCTTC,CASSSDRRTSGGSYNEQFF
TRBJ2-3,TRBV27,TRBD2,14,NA,TGTGCCAGCAGTCCGCGACTAGCTTCAGATACGCAGTATTTT,CASSPRLASDTQYF
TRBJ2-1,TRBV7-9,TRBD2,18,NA,TGTGCCAGCAGCCTTAGGGGGGAGACTAGCGTTCCCTACAATGAGCAGTTCTTC,CASSLRGETSVPYNEQFF
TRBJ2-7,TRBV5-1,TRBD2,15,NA,TGCGCCAGCAGCTCACCACTAGCGGGAGTGGACGAGCAGTACTTC,CASSSPLAGVDEQYF
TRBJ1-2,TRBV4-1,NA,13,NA,TGCGCCAGCAGCCCGAGCGTTAACTATGGCTACACCTTC,CASSPSVNYGYTF